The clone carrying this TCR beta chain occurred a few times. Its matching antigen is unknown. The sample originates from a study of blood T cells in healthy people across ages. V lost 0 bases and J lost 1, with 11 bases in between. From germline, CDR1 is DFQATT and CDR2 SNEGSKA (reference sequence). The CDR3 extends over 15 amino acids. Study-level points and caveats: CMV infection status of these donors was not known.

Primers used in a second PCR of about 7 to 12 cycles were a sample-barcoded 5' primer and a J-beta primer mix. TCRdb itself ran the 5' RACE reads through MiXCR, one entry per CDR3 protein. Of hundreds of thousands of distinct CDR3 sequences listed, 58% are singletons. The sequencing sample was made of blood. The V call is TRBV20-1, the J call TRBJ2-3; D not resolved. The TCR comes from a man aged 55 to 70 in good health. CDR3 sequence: CSARDAVRGTDTQYF. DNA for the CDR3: TGCAGTGCTAGAGATGCGGTCCGGGGCACAGATACGCAGTATTTT.